Presented here are 21 T cell receptor beta chains from one specimen sequenced in a study of cytomegalovirus exposure and HLA in healthy donors. PCR involved 60 Vbeta and 13 Jbeta primers. Assay: immunoSEQ multiplex PCR; the TCRdb copy retains only in-frame clones and omits some. The sample contains 100,000 to 130,000 clones, 77% of which appear only once. The sequencing input was PBMCs. These receptor sequences come from a male donor in good health and CMV-seronegative.

This chain connects TRBV7-2 to TRBJ1-5, with D hard to call. V dropped 2 bases and J dropped 0 bases, with 8 bases sitting between them. The length of the CDR3 is 15 residues. The germline V gene encodes CDR1 SGHTA and CDR2 FQGNSA. The CDR3 loop is CASSLTGISNQPQHF. DNA for the CDR3: TGTGCCAGCAGCTTAACGGGGATTAGCAATCAGCCCCAGCATTTT.

The chain employs TRBV5-6 and TRBJ2-1, with TRBD2 as a possible D gene (5 bases). CDR3 length equals 19 residues. With 4 bases removed from V and 1 base from J, the gap between germline ends came to 24 bases. Germline V gives CDR1 SGHDT, CDR2 YYEEEE. CDR3 sequence (DNA): TGTGCCAGCAGCCCCACGGGTGGGAGTACGGTTTGGTCCTACAATGAGCAGTTCTTC. Translating it yields CASSPTGGSTVWSYNEQFF.

V is TRBV7-7 and J is TRBJ2-5, with 9 positions matching TRBD2. Germline V gene sequence: CDR1 SSHAT, CDR2 FNYEAQ (reference sequence). The CDR3 runs to 13 residues. Trimming at V came to 3 bases and at J to 9 bases, leaving 5 bases not matched to a gene. In nucleotides, the CDR3 is TGTGCCAGCAGCTTCTCAGCGGGAGGCGCCCAGTACTTC. It encodes CASSFSAGGAQYF.

A few counts support this clone. The V gene is TRBV14, the J gene TRBJ1-2; D ambiguous. The germline V and J ends were trimmed by 10 bases and 9 bases, with 18 bases remaining between them. This CDR3 comprises 12 residues. Germline V gives CDR1 SGHDN, CDR2 FVKESK. CDR3 in amino acids: CATIKEVICYTF. Written as DNA, the CDR3 is TGTGCCACCATAAAAGAGGTAATTTGCTACACCTTC.

As to this clone: The junction differs from germline at one of its ends, possibly a read error. The chain uses TRBV7-3 and TRBJ2-1, with 13 bases aligning to TRBD2. Germline CDR1 reads SGHTA; CDR2 reads FQGTGA. This CDR3 region has 15 residues. CDR3 loop: CASSLTSGRADEQFF. CDR3 DNA sequence: TGTGCCAGCAGCCTAACTAGCGGGAGGGCCGATGAGCAGTTCTTC. The full variable domain, its missing parts supplied by reference TRBV7-3 and TRBJ2-1, is GAGVSQTPSNKVTEKGKYVELRCDPISGHTALYWYRQSLGQGPEFLIYFQGTGAADDSGLPNDRFFAVRPEGSVSTLKIQRTERGDSAVYLCASSLTSGRADEQFFGPGTRLTVL.

This chain uses TRBV10-3 with TRBJ1-1, with D unresolved. The CDR3 is 18 residues long. From germline, CDR1 is ENHRY and CDR2 SYGVKD. With 3 bases removed from V and 0 bases from J, the gap between germline ends came to 20 bases. The CDR3 spells CAISDPRGGGDMNTEAFF. CDR3 bases: TGTGCCATCAGTGACCCCCGCGGCGGAGGAGACATGAACACTGAAGCTTTCTTT.

The chain has TRBV7-7 and TRBJ2-5; tentatively, D is TRBD2 (6 bases). V was pared by 3 bases and J by 0 bases, with 14 bases between. The CDR3 consists of 16 residues. Germline CDR1 is SSHAT and CDR2 is FNYEAQ (reference sequence). The CDR3 bases are TGTGCCAGCAGCTTGGGTTCGGGACTGTACCAAGAGACCCAGTACTTC. Its protein product is CASSLGSGLYQETQYF. Full variable domain (rest looked up from reference TRBV7-7 and TRBJ2-5): GAGVSQSPRYKVTKRGQDVTLRCDPISSHATLYWYQQALGQGPEFLTYFNYEAQPDKSGLPSDRFSAERPEGSISTLTIQRTEQRDSAMYRCASSLGSGLYQETQYFGPGTRLLVL.

This rearrangement joins TRBV18 to TRBJ1-2; 8 bases fit TRBD1. V lost 3 bases to trimming and J lost 6 bases; unmatched junction nucleotides: 9. This CDR3 has 15 residues. Looked up from germline, CDR1 is KGHSH and CDR2 is LQKENI. The CDR3 loop is CASSPLDRVGDGYTF. DNA of the CDR3: TGTGCCAGCTCACCTCTGGACAGGGTCGGGGATGGCTACACCTTC.

This chain uses TRBV11-3 with TRBJ2-6, with 10 nucleotides matching TRBD1. The CDR3 runs 19 residues. V was clipped by 4 bases and J by 1 base; unmatched bases: 10. Germline V gene lookup returns CDR1 SGHNT and CDR2 YENEEA. CDR3 sequence reads: CASSSRPGQGKSGANVLTF. In nucleotides, the CDR3 is TGTGCCAGCAGCTCAAGACCGGGACAGGGGAAATCTGGGGCCAACGTCCTGACTTTC.

This chain joins TRBV4-1 and TRBJ1-5; TRBD1 matches at 7 bases. The V and J ends lost 3 bases and 7 bases, in that order; junction bases with no gene match: 6. Germline V CDR1 and CDR2: MGHRA, YSYEKL. The CDR3 loop spans 14 amino acids. This CDR3 is CASSQAQGRQPQHF. The CDR3 nucleotides read TGCGCCAGCAGCCAGGCACAGGGGAGACAGCCCCAGCATTTT.

V is TRBV27 and J is TRBJ2-5, with a possible D match to TRBD2 (5 bases). V was clipped by 2 bases and J by 5 bases, with 12 bases between them. The CDR3 spans 14 residues. Germline V lookup: CDR1 MNHEY, CDR2 SMNVEV (reference sequence). The DNA for the CDR3 is TGTGCCAGCAGTTTAGTGGGCAGAGGGGAGACCCAGTACTTC. This encodes CASSLVGRGETQYF.

V is TRBV7-9 and J is TRBJ2-7, with 9 bases matching TRBD1. The V segment lost 5 bases and the J segment 1 base; nucleotides outside the gene matches: 6. This CDR3 has 15 residues. Per germline, CDR1 SEHNR and CDR2 FQNEAQ (reference sequence). As DNA, the CDR3 is TGTGCCAGCAGCCCCACGACAGGGGGGTCCTACGAGCAGTACTTC. It is translated as CASSPTTGGSYEQYF.

The chain is built from TRBV19 and TRBJ2-2; D perhaps matches TRBD1 (5 bases). CDR3 size: 14 residues. V shed 3 bases and J shed 5 bases, with 10 bases lying between them. Germline loops: CDR1 LNHDA, CDR2 SQIVND (reference sequence). CDR3 sequence (DNA): TGTGCCAGTAGTATGACAGTACCAACCGGGGAGCTGTTTTTT. Encoded protein: CASSMTVPTGELFF.

This clone showed up just a few times. The chain combines TRBV28 with TRBJ1-1; TRBD1 might be the D (6 bases). Trimming pared 4 bases from V and 4 bases from J, leaving 19 bases between. Germline V gene data show CDR1 as MDHEN and CDR2 as SYDVKM. The CDR3 contains 16 residues. The CDR3: CASSSIGTRGVTEAFF. CDR3 sequence (DNA): TGTGCCAGCAGTTCAATCGGGACACGTGGAGTCACTGAAGCTTTCTTT. Drawing the rest from reference TRBV28 and TRBJ1-1, the complete variable domain is DVKVTQSSRYLVKRTGEKVFLECVQDMDHENMFWYRQDPGLGLRLIYFSYDVKMKEKGDIPEGYSVSREKKERFSLILESASTNQTSMYLCASSSIGTRGVTEAFFGQGTRLTVV.

This clone appeared a single time. The rearrangement uses TRBV7-3 and TRBJ1-2, with a possible D match to TRBD1 (5 bases). Germline CDR1 and CDR2: SGHTA and FQGTGA. The CDR3 consists of 14 residues. V lost 5 bases and J lost 4, with 14 bases in between. CDR3 sequence: CASSVDLGGYGYTF. The CDR3 DNA reads as TGTGCCAGCAGCGTAGACTTGGGGGGCTATGGCTACACCTTC.

This chain joins TRBV7-2 and TRBJ2-6; a weak D match, TRBD1 (6 bases). The CDR3 length is 16 residues. V was shortened by 4 bases and J by 4 bases, with 14 bases between the two germline ends. Germline CDR1 reads SGHTA; CDR2 reads FQGNSA. CDR3 sequence reads: CASSSYRVSGANVLTF. The CDR3 nucleotides are TGTGCCAGCAGCTCGTACAGGGTGTCCGGGGCCAACGTCCTGACTTTC.

This chain's CDR3 is CASSQENRALGDNEQFF. CDR3 sequence (DNA): TGCGCCAGCAGCCAAGAGAACAGGGCCCTCGGAGACAATGAGCAGTTCTTC. The chain recombines TRBV4-1 with TRBJ2-1; D perhaps matches TRBD1 (6 bases). Deletions cut 0 bases from V and 5 bases from J, with 17 bases between. The CDR3 is made up of 17 amino acids. The germline CDR1 and CDR2 sequences are MGHRA and YSYEKL.

V is TRBV19 and J is TRBJ1-5, with TRBD1 as a possible D gene (5 bases). This CDR3 contains 14 residues. V gave up 3 bases and J gave up 6 bases, with 12 bases separating them. Germline assignment: CDR1 LNHDA and CDR2 SQIVND (reference sequence). The CDR3, as DNA: TGTGCCAGTAGTATGGGGAACGGGGGTCAGCCCCAGCATTTT. Translating it yields CASSMGNGGQPQHF. The full variable domain, with the rest looked up from reference TRBV19 and TRBJ1-5, is DGGITQSPKYLFRKEGQNVTLSCEQNLNHDAMYWYRQDPGQGLRLIYYSQIVNDFQKGDIAEGYSVSREKKESFPLTVTSAQKNPTAFYLCASSMGNGGQPQHFGDGTRLSIL.

The J gene is TRBJ1-5, the V gene TRBV6-5, with no clear D. Trimming pared 6 bases from V and 1 base from J, leaving 7 bases between. This CDR3 contains 13 residues. Germline V lookup: CDR1 MNHEY, CDR2 SVGAGI. The CDR3 bases are TGTGCCAGCAGCCGAGGGAGCAATCAGCCCCAGCATTTT. As protein: CASSRGSNQPQHF.

The rearrangement joins TRBV19 to TRBJ2-3; 9 bases are shared with TRBD1. With V trimmed by 6 bases and J by 5 bases, 9 bases remained unmatched. The CDR3 is 15 amino acids. Germline CDR1 LNHDA, CDR2 SQIVND (reference sequence). The CDR3 DNA sequence: TGTGCCAGTAGGGATCAGGGACAGGGAGGAGATACGCAGTATTTT. Translation: CASRDQGQGGDTQYF.

The chain combines TRBV28 with TRBJ2-1; the D gene is possibly TRBD1 (5 bases). Trimming stripped 6 bases from V and 13 bases from J, with 16 bases between. Germline V gene sequence: CDR1 MDHEN, CDR2 SYDVKM. This CDR3 region has 12 residues. In DNA, the CDR3 is TGTGCCAGCAGACTTCGATTAGGGGATCAGTTCTTC. This translates into CASRLRLGDQFF. Combining the CDR3 with reference TRBV28 and TRBJ2-1 gives the whole variable domain DVKVTQSSRYLVKRTGEKVFLECVQDMDHENMFWYRQDPGLGLRLIYFSYDVKMKEKGDIPEGYSVSREKKERFSLILESASTNQTSMYLCASRLRLGDQFFGPGTRLTVL.